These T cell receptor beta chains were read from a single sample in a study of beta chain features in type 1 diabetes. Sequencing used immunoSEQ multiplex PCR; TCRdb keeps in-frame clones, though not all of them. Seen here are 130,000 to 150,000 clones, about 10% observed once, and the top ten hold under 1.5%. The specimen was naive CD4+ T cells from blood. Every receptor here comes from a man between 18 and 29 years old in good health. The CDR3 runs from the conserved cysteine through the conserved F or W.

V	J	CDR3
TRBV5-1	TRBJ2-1	CASSLVGDSSYNEQFF
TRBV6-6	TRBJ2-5	CASRPSGGAETQYF
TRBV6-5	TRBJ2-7	CASSPPTGVTSEQYF
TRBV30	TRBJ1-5	CAWSGGGSNQPQHF
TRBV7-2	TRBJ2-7	CASSQSAAGRSYEQYF
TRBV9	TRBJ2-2	CASSVDLGANGELFF
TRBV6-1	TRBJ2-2	CASTETAGSGELFF
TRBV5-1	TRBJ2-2	CASSLAGTGGTGELFF
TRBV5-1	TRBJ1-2	CASSLAGTASYGYTF
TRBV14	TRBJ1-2	CASSPGTDYGYTF
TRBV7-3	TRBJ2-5	CASSSRGGGGTQYF
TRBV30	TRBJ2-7	CAWSLGPLYEQYF
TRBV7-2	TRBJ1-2	CASSQGGSNYGYTF
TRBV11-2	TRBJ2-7	CASSLGLGSGRSYEQYF
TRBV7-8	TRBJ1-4	CASSLSRDRRAEKLFF
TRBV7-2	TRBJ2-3	CASNKAGGLADTQYF
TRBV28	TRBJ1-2	CASRSGGANYGYTF
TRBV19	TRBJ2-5	CASRRGIGETQYF
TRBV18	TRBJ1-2	CASSPGLTNYGYTF
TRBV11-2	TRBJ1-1	CASSLAPQGNTEAFF
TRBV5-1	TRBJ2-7	CASSLGTGAYEQYF
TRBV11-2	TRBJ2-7	CASSLVGQGDEQYF
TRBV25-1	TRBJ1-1	CASSGDRENTEAFF
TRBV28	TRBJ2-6	CASRKPQGSFSGANVLTF
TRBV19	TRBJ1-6	CASSSQGGQNNSPLHF
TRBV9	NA	CASSVDRYSYEQYF
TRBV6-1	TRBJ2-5	CASSPGDQETQYF
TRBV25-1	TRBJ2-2	CASSELGDRGGTGELFF
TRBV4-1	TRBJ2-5	CASSLLSGGRETQYF
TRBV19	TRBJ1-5	CASSRGTGLGQPQHF
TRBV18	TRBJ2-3	CASSPIPTSGNTDTQYF
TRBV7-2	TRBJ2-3	CASSLGGQGQDTQYF
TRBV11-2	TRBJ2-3	CASSLVVAGEDHTQYF
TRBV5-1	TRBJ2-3	CASAVLTGLAGGTDTQYF
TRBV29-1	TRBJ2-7	CSVVIQGASYEQYF
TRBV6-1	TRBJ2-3	CASSAGGAGTDTQYF